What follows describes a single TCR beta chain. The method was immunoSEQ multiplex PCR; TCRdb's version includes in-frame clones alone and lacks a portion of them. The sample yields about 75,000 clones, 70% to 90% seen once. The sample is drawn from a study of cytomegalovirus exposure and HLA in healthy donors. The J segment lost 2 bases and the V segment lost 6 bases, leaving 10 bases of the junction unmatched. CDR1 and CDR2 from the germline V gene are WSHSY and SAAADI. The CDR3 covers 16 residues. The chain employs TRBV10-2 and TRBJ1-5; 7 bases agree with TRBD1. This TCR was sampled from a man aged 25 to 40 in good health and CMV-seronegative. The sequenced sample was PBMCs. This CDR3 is CASRDATGIGNQPQHF. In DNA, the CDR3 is TGCGCCAGCAGAGACGCGACAGGGATAGGCAATCAGCCCCAGCATTTT.